The 20 T cell receptor beta chains listed next were all sequenced from one sample in a study of cytomegalovirus exposure and HLA in healthy donors. The primer mix had 60 Vbeta and 13 Jbeta primers. Repertoires were generated with immunoSEQ multiplex PCR, while TCRdb's copy carries only in-frame clones and drops some. The data contain approximately 88,000 clones, more than 75% of them singletons. Sequenced input: PBMCs. The receptor source for this set is a man younger than 35 in good health and CMV-seronegative.

The V and J genes are TRBV5-1 and TRBJ1-1; possibly TRBD1 for D (6 bases). Germline V gene lookup returns CDR1 SGHRS and CDR2 YFSETQ. Trimming cost V 0 bases and J 5 bases, with 17 bases left between them. CDR3 length: 16 residues. CDR3 sequence: CASSLGPTGSGTEAFF. The CDR3 DNA follows: TGCGCCAGCAGCTTGGGGCCTACAGGGTCGGGGACTGAAGCTTTCTTT.

V usage is TRBV5-1 and J usage is TRBJ1-1; D remains unclear. Germline CDR1 and CDR2: SGHRS and YFSETQ. Trimming took off 1 base at V and 4 bases at J, with 8 bases between the two ends. The CDR3 is 13 amino acids. CDR3: CASSLSQATEAFF. The CDR3 DNA sequence: TGCGCCAGCAGCTTGAGCCAGGCCACTGAAGCTTTCTTT.

The V and J genes are TRBV4-2 and TRBJ2-1; the D is unclear. V lost 7 bases and J lost 4, with 17 bases in between. CDR3 length: 15 amino acids. Germline CDR1 LGHNA, CDR2 YNFKEQ. The CDR3 DNA reads as TGTGCCAGCAAAGATCAACTCAACTCTTACAATGAGCAGTTCTTC. Translating gives CASKDQLNSYNEQFF.

This clone was seen once. The CDR3 region has the DNA TGTGCCAGTAGTTTTTCGGGCAATCAGCCCCAGCATTTT. This encodes CASSFSGNQPQHF. The chain joins TRBV19 to TRBJ1-5; D remains ambiguous. CDR1 LNHDA and CDR2 SQIVND come from the germline V gene (reference sequence). The CDR3 length is 13 residues. Trimming shortened V by 5 bases and J by 2 bases, and 7 bases separated the two germline ends.

This chain links TRBV18 with TRBJ2-1, with a possible D match to TRBD1 (6 bases). This CDR3 has 13 amino acids. V was clipped by 0 bases and J by 10 bases, with 10 bases between them. The germline V gene encodes CDR1 KGHSH and CDR2 LQKENI. CDR3 in DNA: TGTGCCAGCTCACCACCGGGGGCTCTGGAGCAGTTCTTC. Translating gives CASSPPGALEQFF.

This clone has just a few counts. The chain combines TRBV5-1 with TRBJ1-2, with D possibly TRBD1 on 5 matching bases. The germline V gene encodes CDR1 SGHRS and CDR2 YFSETQ. CDR3 length: 14 amino acids. The V end lost 0 bases, the J end lost 8 bases, and 14 bases lay between the germline ends. The CDR3 DNA follows: TGCGCCAGCAGCTTGGAAGTCAGCCAGGGAGGCTACACCTTC. Translating gives CASSLEVSQGGYTF.

The V gene is TRBV20-1, the J gene TRBJ2-1; D is ambiguous. This CDR3 is 11 amino acids long. CDR1 DFQATT and CDR2 SNEGSKA come from the germline V gene (reference sequence). The V and J ends lost 3 bases and 7 bases respectively, with 7 bases between them. CDR3 protein: CSASARNEQFF. The CDR3 region has the DNA TGCAGTGCTAGTGCCAGGAATGAGCAGTTCTTC.

J is TRBJ2-6 and V is TRBV7-2; D gene unclear. V gave up 1 base and J gave up 0 bases, with 7 bases separating them. Germline V lookup: CDR1 SGHTA, CDR2 FQGNSA. This CDR3 region has 16 residues. The CDR3 here is CASSLVSSSGANVLTF. CDR3 sequence (DNA): TGTGCCAGCAGCTTAGTGAGTTCCTCTGGGGCCAACGTCCTGACTTTC.

The J gene is TRBJ2-2, the V gene TRBV11-3, with TRBD1 identical over 8 bases. This CDR3 spans 15 amino acids. Germline assignment: CDR1 SGHNT and CDR2 YENEEA. V lost 5 bases and J lost 3; bases outside the gene matches: 5. The CDR3 here is CASSATGVYTGELFF. The DNA for the CDR3 is TGTGCCAGCAGCGCGACAGGGGTGTACACCGGGGAGCTGTTTTTT.

The rearrangement links TRBV27 to TRBJ2-7; D gene unclear. Per the germline V gene, CDR1 is MNHEY and CDR2 is SMNVEV (reference sequence). The V end was cut by 1 base, the J end by 6 bases, with 4 bases between. The CDR3 length is 11 residues. Here the CDR3 reads CASSLYGEQYF. Here the CDR3 DNA reads TGTGCCAGCAGTTTATACGGCGAGCAGTACTTC.

The chain carries TRBV27 and TRBJ1-5; TRBD1 matches at 8 bases. V shed 0 bases and J 5 bases; nucleotides not matched to a gene: 9. Germline V CDR1 and CDR2: MNHEY, SMNVEV (reference sequence). This CDR3 has 17 amino acids. This CDR3 reads CASSLSSGYRGDQPQHF. In DNA, the CDR3 is TGTGCCAGCAGTTTATCGTCGGGGTACAGGGGGGATCAGCCCCAGCATTTT.

At least ten counts were recorded for this clone. The chain is built from TRBV7-9 and TRBJ1-1, with a weak D call TRBD1 (5 bases). Germline V gene sequence: CDR1 SEHNR, CDR2 FQNEAQ (reference sequence). The CDR3 has 13 residues. Between the trimmed V and J ends, which lost 4 bases and 5 bases, there was a span of 11 bases. Written as DNA, the CDR3 is TGTGCCAGCAGCTCCGGGGGGATTACTGAAGCTTTCTTT. As protein: CASSSGGITEAFF.

This clone has more than one count but fewer than ten. The chain joins TRBV5-6 to TRBJ1-1, with TRBD1 identical over 7 bases. This CDR3 region has 15 residues. V was pared by 4 bases and J by 1 base, with 7 bases of the junction left unmatched. Germline assignment: CDR1 SGHDT and CDR2 YYEEEE. DNA of the CDR3: TGTGCCAGCAGCCCATGGACAGGAGCGAACACTGAAGCTTTCTTT. The encoded protein is CASSPWTGANTEAFF. Variable domain in full (rest from reference TRBV5-6 and TRBJ1-1): DAGVTQSPTHLIKTRGQQVTLRCSPKSGHDTVSWYQQALGQGPQFIFQYYEEEERQRGNFPDRFSGHQFPNYSSELNVNALLLGDSALYLCASSPWTGANTEAFFGQGTRLTVV.

The CDR3: CATTKGPANEKLFF. The CDR3 bases are TGTGCCACTACCAAGGGGCCTGCTAATGAAAAACTGTTTTTT. The chain combines TRBV4-2 with TRBJ1-4; tentatively, D is TRBD1 (5 bases). The CDR3 is made up of 14 amino acids. Per the germline V gene, CDR1 is LGHNA and CDR2 is YNFKEQ. Trimming removed 10 bases from V and 3 bases from J, with 15 bases in between.

The rearrangement links TRBV5-8 to TRBJ2-1, with 13 nucleotides matching TRBD2. V lost 4 bases to trimming and J lost 12 bases; unmatched junction nucleotides: 7. CDR3 length: 14 residues. The germline V gene encodes CDR1 SGHTS and CDR2 YDEGEE. CDR3 residues: CASSPGLAGVVQFF. CDR3 in DNA: TGTGCCAGCAGCCCCGGACTAGCGGGGGTTGTGCAGTTCTTC.

The chain is built from TRBV7-2 and TRBJ2-5, with a tentative D call TRBD2 (7 bases). The germline V gene encodes CDR1 SGHTA and CDR2 FQGNSA. The CDR3 runs to 19 residues. Trimming left V 4 bases short and J 6 bases short, with 30 bases between. The CDR3 reads CASSSKREGGPATPKTQYF. CDR3 coding DNA: TGTGCCAGCAGCTCCAAAAGGGAGGGGGGTCCAGCAACCCCGAAGACCCAGTACTTC.

V and J are TRBV13 and TRBJ2-3; 9 bases map to TRBD1. In germline, CDR1 is PRHDT, CDR2 FYEKMQ (reference sequence). The CDR3 runs 20 residues. J lost 0 bases, V lost 5 bases, and 18 bases had no gene match. CDR3 amino acids: CASSLGPGQGPPGSTDTQYF. In nucleotides, the CDR3 is TGTGCCAGCAGCCTCGGGCCGGGACAGGGTCCCCCCGGTAGCACAGATACGCAGTATTTT.

This rearrangement joins TRBV4-1 to TRBJ2-5; 13 bases agree with TRBD2. V lost 0 bases and J lost 3; bases outside the gene matches: 7. Germline V gene lookup returns CDR1 MGHRA and CDR2 YSYEKL. CDR3 length: 18 amino acids. CDR3: CASSQELAGGPKKETQYF. CDR3 nucleotides: TGCGCCAGCAGCCAAGAACTAGCGGGGGGGCCAAAAAAAGAGACCCAGTACTTC.

The rearrangement uses TRBV6-6 and TRBJ2-1, with D tentatively TRBD1 (5 bases). This CDR3 region has 15 residues. V shed 2 bases and J shed 0 bases, with 8 bases lying between them. CDR1 MNHNY and CDR2 SVGAGI come from the germline V gene (reference sequence). As DNA, the CDR3 is TGTGCCAGCAGTTACGACAGTCGCTCCTACAATGAGCAGTTCTTC. Translated, it gives CASSYDSRSYNEQFF.

The rearrangement joins TRBV7-9 to TRBJ2-2; TRBD1 is a possible D gene (5 bases). The CDR3 has 16 residues. Germline CDR1 reads SEHNR; CDR2 reads FQNEAQ (reference sequence). V lost 4 bases, J lost 6 bases, and 18 bases lay in between. The CDR3 loop reads CASSSPQGVGPGELFF. DNA of the CDR3: TGTGCCAGCAGCTCGCCCCAGGGCGTGGGGCCCGGGGAGCTGTTTTTT.